This TCR beta chain was profiled in a study of blood T cell repertoires in COVID-19. Study information: T cells, B-cell-depleted T cells, or PBMCs provided the cDNA or gDNA that served as material.

The CDR3 loop spans 13 amino acids. V gave up 4 bases and J gave up 4 bases, with 11 bases separating them. Germline-derived CDR1 and CDR2 are SGHDT and YYEEEE. In the original processing: Nucleated cell number was recorded as an estimate derived from reference gene primer amplification. Using immunoSEQ multiplex PCR, the repertoire was profiled, and TCRdb retains in-frame clones only, with some absent. The D gene and trimming were derived from the DNA, and the V and J assignments and clone size from that table. The table lists about 200,000 clones, 70% to 90% of them singletons. The genes are TRBV5-6 and TRBJ1-2, with a weak D call TRBD1 (6 bases). Input material: peripheral blood. The receptor was isolated from an elderly woman with acute or convalescent COVID-19. In DNA form, the CDR3 reads TGTGCCAGCAGCCCGGGAGGGGGCTATGGCTACACCTTC. Protein sequence: CASSPGGGYGYTF.